The present entry profiles one T cell receptor beta chain with its context. The data stem from a study of shared clonotypes between healthy human individuals. Study context: Donors consisted of two women and a few men between 18 and 49.

Everyone who donated was a Caucasian adult who lived in Nashville, Tennessee. CD45RA-negative memory and CD45RA+ naive subsets were split from the CD4+ cells. Execution of the assay was at deep level. TCRdb's table, derived via immunoSEQ multiplex PCR, lists solely in-frame clones and lacks some. The data contain approximately 2.3 million clones, approximately 95% of them singletons. This clonotype was sampled from a man aged 18 to 30 in good health. Some clones in this sample may be carry-over from other donors' samples. Sample: naive CD4+ T cells from PBMCs. Sample subset: CD45RA+ positively selected.

The CDR3 sequence is CASSLGLVTYEQYF. The DNA for the CDR3 is TGTGCCAGCAGCTTGGGTCTAGTGACCTACGAGCAGTACTTC. The V gene is TRBV5-6, the J gene TRBJ2-7; D is unclear. The germline gives CDR1 SGHDT, CDR2 YYEEEE. The CDR3 has 14 amino acids. Trimming removed 0 bases at V and 2 bases at J, with 9 bases between.